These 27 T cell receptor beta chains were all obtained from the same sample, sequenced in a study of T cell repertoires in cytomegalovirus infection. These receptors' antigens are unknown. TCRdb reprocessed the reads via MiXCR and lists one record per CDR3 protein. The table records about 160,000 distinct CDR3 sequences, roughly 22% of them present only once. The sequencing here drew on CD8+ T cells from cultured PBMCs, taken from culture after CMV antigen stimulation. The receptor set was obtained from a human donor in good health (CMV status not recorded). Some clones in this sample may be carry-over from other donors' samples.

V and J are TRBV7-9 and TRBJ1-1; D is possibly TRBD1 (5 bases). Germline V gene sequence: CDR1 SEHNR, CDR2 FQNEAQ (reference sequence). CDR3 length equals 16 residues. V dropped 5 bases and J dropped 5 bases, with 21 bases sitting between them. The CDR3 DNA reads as TGTGCCAGCAGCCGAGGATTTCGGACGGGGGGGACTGAAGCTTTCTTT. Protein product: CASSRGFRTGGTEAFF.

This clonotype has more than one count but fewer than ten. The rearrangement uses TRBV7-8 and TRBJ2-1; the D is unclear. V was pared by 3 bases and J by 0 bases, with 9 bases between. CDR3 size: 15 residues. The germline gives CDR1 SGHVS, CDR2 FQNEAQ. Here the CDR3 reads CASSFSASSYNEQFF. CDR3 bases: TGTGCCAGCAGCTTCTCAGCCAGCTCCTACAATGAGCAGTTCTTC.

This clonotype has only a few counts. For the CDR3, the DNA is TGTGCCAGCAACAGGGAAGGCAATCAGCCCCAGCATTTT. It encodes CASNREGNQPQHF. The rearrangement links TRBV2 to TRBJ1-5, with D possibly being TRBD1 (6 bases). The germline CDR1 and CDR2 sequences are SNHLY and FYNNEI. V was trimmed by 7 bases and J by 2 bases, leaving 9 bases between them. The CDR3 extends over 13 amino acids.

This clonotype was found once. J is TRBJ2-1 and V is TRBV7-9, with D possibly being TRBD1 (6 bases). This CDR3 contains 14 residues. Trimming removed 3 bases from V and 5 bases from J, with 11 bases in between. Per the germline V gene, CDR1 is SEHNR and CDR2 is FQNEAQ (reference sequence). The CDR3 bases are TGTGCCAGCAGCTTGGGTGACAGGAACAATGAGCAGTTCTTC. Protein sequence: CASSLGDRNNEQFF.

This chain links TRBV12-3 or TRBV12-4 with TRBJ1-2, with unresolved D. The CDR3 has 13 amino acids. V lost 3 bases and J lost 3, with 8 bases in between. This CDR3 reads CASSFNSDYGYTF. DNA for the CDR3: TGTGCCAGCAGTTTTAATTCTGACTATGGCTACACCTTC.

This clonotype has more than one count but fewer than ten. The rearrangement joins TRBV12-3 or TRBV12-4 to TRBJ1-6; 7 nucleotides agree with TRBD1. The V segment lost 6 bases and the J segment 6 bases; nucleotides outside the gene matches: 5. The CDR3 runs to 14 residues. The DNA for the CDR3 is TGTGCCAGCAGGTCGGGGACAGTTAATTCACCCCTCCACTTT. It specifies CASRSGTVNSPLHF.

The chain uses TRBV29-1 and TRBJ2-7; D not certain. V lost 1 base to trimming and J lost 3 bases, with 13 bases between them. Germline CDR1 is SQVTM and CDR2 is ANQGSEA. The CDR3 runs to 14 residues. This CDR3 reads CSVEGYELGYEQYF. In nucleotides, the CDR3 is TGCAGCGTTGAAGGTTATGAGTTGGGCTACGAGCAGTACTTC.

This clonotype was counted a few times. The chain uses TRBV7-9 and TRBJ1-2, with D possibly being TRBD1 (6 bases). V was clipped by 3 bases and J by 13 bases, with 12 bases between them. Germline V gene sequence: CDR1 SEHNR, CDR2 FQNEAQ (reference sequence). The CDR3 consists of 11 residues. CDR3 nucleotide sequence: TGTGCCAGCAGCTTGGGCTGGGACATCACCTTC. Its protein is CASSLGWDITF.

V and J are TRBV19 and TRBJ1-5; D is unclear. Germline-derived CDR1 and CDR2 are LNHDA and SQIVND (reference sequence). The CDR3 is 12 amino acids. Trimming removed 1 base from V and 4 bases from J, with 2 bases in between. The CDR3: CASSIGNQPQHF. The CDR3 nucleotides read TGTGCCAGTAGTATAGGTAATCAGCCCCAGCATTTT.

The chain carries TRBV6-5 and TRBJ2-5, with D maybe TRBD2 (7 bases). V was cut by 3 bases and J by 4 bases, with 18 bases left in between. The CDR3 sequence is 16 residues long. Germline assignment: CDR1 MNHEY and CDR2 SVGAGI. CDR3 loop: CASSYVGGGYGETQYF. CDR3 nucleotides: TGTGCCAGCAGTTATGTCGGCGGGGGCTATGGAGAGACCCAGTACTTC.

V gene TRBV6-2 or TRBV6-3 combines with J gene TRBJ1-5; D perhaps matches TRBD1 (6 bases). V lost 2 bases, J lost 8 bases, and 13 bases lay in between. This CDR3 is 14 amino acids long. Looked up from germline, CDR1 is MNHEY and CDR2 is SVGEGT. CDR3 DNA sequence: TGTGCCAGCAGTTACCTCGGACAGACAGAGCCCCAGCATTTT. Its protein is CASSYLGQTEPQHF.

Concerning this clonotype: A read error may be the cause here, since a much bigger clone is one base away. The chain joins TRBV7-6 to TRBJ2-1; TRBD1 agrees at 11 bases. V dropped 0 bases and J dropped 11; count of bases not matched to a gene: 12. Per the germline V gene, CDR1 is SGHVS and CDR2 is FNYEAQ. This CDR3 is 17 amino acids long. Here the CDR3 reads CASSLAPGQGVGAKQFF. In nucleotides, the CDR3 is TGTGCCAGCAGCTTAGCACCGGGACAGGGGGTCGGGGCTAAGCAGTTCTTC.

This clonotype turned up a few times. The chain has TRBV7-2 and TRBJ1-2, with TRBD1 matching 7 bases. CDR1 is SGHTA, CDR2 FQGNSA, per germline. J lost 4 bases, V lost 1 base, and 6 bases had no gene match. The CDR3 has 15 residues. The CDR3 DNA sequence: TGTGCCAGCAGCTTAGGAGGGGGCGATCGCTATGGCTACACCTTC. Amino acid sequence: CASSLGGGDRYGYTF.

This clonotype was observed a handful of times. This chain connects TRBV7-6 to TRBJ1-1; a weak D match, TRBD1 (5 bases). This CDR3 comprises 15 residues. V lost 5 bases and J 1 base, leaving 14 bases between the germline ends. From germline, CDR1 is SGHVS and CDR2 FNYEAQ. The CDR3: CASSPRSTGNTEAFF. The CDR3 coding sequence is TGTGCCAGCAGCCCCCGCTCCACAGGGAACACTGAAGCTTTCTTT.

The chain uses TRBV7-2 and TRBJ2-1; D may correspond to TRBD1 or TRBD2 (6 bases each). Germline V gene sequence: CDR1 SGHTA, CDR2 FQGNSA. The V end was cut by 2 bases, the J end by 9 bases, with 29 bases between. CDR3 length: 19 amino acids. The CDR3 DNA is TGTGCCAGCAGCTTAAGGGTGGTAGAGGGGGAGACCGAGGGACTTGAGCAGTTCTTC. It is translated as CASSLRVVEGETEGLEQFF. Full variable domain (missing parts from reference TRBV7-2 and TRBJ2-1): GAGVSQSPSNKVTEKGKDVELRCDPISGHTALYWYRQSLGQGLEFLIYFQGNSAPDKSGLPSDRFSAERTGGSVSTLTIQRTQQEDSAVYLCASSLRVVEGETEGLEQFFGPGTRLTVL.

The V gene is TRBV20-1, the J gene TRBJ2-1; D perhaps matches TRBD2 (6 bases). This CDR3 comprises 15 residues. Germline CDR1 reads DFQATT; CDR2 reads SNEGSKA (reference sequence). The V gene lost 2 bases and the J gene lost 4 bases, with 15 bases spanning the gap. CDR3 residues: CSARPPLALYNEQFF. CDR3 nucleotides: TGCAGTGCTAGACCCCCGCTAGCGTTATACAATGAGCAGTTCTTC.

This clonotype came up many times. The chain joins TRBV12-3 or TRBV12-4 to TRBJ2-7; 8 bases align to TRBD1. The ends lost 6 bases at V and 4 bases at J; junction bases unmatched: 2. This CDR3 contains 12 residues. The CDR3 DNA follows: TGTGCCAGCAGCCGACAGGGGTACGAGCAGTACTTC. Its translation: CASSRQGYEQYF.

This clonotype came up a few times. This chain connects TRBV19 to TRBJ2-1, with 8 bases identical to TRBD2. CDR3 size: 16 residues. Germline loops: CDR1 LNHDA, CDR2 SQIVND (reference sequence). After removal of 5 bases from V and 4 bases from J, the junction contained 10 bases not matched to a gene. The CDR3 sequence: CASSPTAGDYYNEQFF. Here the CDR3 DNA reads TGTGCCAGTAGTCCCACAGCGGGGGACTATTACAATGAGCAGTTCTTC.

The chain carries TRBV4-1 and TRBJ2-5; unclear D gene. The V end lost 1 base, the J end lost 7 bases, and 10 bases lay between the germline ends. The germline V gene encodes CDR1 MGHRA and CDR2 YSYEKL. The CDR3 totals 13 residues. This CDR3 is CASSQVLGWTQYF. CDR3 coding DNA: TGCGCCAGCAGCCAAGTCCTGGGCTGGACCCAGTACTTC.

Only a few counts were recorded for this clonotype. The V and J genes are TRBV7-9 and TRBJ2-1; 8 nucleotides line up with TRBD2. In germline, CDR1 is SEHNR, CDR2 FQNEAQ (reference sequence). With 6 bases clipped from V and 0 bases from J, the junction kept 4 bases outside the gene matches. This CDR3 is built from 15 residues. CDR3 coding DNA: TGTGCCAGCAGTCTCGGGGGGGACTCCTACAATGAGCAGTTCTTC. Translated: CASSLGGDSYNEQFF. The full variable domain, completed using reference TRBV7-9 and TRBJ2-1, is DTGVSQNPRHKITKRGQNVTFRCDPISEHNRLYWYRQTLGQGPEFLTYFQNEAQLEKSRLLSDRFSAERPKGSFSTLEIQRTEQGDSAMYLCASSLGGDSYNEQFFGPGTRLTVL.

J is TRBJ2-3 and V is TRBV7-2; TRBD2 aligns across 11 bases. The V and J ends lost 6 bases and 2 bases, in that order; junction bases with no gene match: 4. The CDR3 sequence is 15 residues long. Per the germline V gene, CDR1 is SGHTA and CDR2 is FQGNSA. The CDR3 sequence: CASRPSGGLTDTQYF. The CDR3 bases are TGTGCCAGCAGACCTAGCGGGGGGCTCACAGATACGCAGTATTTT.

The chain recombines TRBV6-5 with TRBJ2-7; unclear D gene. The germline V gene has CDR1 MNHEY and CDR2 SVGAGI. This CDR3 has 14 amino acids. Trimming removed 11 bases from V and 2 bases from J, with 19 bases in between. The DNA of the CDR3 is TGTGCCCAGTCGCGGCGAACAATTCCCTACGAGCAGTACTTC. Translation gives CAQSRRTIPYEQYF.

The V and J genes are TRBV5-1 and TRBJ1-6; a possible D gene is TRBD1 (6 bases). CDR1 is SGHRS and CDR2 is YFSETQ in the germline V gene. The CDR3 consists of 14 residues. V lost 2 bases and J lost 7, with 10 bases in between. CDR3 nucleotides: TGCGCCAGCAGCTTTACGGGACAAAATTCACCCCTCCACTTT. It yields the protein CASSFTGQNSPLHF.

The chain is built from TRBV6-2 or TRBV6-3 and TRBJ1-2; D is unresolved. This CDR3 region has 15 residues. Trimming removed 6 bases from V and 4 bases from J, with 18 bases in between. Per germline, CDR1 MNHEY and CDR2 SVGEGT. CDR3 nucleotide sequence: TGTGCCAGCAGCCCTAGGACGGTAAACCTCTATGGCTACACCTTC. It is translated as CASSPRTVNLYGYTF.

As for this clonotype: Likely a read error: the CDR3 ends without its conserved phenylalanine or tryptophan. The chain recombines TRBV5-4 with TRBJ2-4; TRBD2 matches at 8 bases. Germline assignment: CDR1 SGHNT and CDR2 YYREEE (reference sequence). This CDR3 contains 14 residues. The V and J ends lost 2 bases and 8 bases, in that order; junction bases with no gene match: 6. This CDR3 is CASSLRRGEDIQYL. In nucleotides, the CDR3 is TGTGCCAGCAGCTTACGGCGGGGGGAGGACATTCAGTACTTA.

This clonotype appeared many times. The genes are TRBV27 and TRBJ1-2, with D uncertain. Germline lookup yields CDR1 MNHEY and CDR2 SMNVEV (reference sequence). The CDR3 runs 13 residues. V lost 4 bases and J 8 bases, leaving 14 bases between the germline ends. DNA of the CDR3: TGTGCCAGCAGTTATTCCAGCAGCGCCGGCTACACCTTC. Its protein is CASSYSSSAGYTF.

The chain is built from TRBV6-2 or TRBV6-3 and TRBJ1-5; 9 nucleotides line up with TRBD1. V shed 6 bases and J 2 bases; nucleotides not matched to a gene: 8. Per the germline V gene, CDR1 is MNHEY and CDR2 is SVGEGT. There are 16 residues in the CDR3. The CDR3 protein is CASSPTGGPGNQPQHF. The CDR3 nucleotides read TGTGCCAGCAGCCCGACAGGGGGTCCTGGCAATCAGCCCCAGCATTTT.